This T cell receptor beta chain was captured in a study of blood T cell repertoires in COVID-19. Study-wide context: The United States, Italy and Spain were the sources of the acute and convalescent COVID-19 samples. PBMCs, B-cell-depleted T cells, or T cells provided the cDNA or gDNA that made up the material.

In the authors' methods: Cell counts per sample came from amplifying reference gene primers. Profiling relied on immunoSEQ multiplex PCR, and the TCRdb table lists in-frame clones only, not all of them. D and trimming come from the DNA, and the V and J calls and clone size come from that table. The data hold some 240,000 clones, with around nine tenths observed a single time. The CDR3 spans 20 residues. The chain carries TRBV21-1 and TRBJ2-2; the DNA was not compared with TRBD2, the D call given in the table. TRBV21-1 is a known pseudogene. The receptor was derived from a man in his sixties with COVID-19, enrolled during active disease. Sequences were obtained from peripheral blood. CDR3 in DNA: TGTGCCAGCAGCAGTTGGGGCTATTGCGGGAGTCCGAGGAAGGCCGGGGAGCTGTTTTTT. This translates into CASSSWGYCGSPRKAGELFF.